Shown below are 25 T cell receptor beta chains from a single sample sequenced in a study of CD8 T cells in Susac syndrome (dated by TCRdb to the late 2010s). Library creation used the immunoSEQ multiplex PCR assay. RNA was extracted using the RNeasy kit, and roughly 0.5 to 1 microgram was reverse transcribed with random hexamers. The public reads were reanalyzed by TCRdb: fastp trimming at Q25, MiXCR alignment, in-frame beta chains only. Rows are combined by CDR3 protein, so each entry shows the most common genes and DNA. Within this sample are under 85,000 distinct CDR3 sequences, with 90% to 95% of them counted one time only. The top ten clones comprise around 0.45% of the sample. The sample comprised CD8+ T cells from PBMCs. These receptors all come from a human donor with Susac syndrome.

The genes are TRBV7-2 and TRBJ2-5; D is unresolved. V gave up 6 bases and J gave up 1 base, with 12 bases separating them. Germline V gene sequence: CDR1 SGHTA, CDR2 FQGNSA. The CDR3 is 14 amino acids. CDR3 nucleotide sequence: TGTGCCAGCAGTTCAATGGCAGTCCAAGAGACCCAGTACTTC. It codes for CASSSMAVQETQYF.

The chain employs TRBV29-1 and TRBJ1-2; 10 bases are a match to TRBD1. CDR1 SQVTM and CDR2 ANQGSEA come from the germline V gene. CDR3 size: 14 residues. V shed 3 bases and J 4 bases; nucleotides not matched to a gene: 5. The CDR3, as DNA: TGCAGCGTTGAGGGGACAGGGGATAGCTATGGCTACACCTTC. Amino acid sequence: CSVEGTGDSYGYTF.

This chain uses TRBV4-3 with TRBJ1-2, with TRBD1 matching over 7 bases. The V gene end was trimmed by 1 base and the J gene end by 3 bases; junction bases not matched to a gene: 5. Germline CDR1 is LGHNA and CDR2 is YSLEER. CDR3 length: 15 amino acids. For the CDR3, the DNA is TGCGCCAGCAGCCAAGGGATACAGGGGCACTATGGCTACACCTTC. Translated, it gives CASSQGIQGHYGYTF.

V is TRBV12-3 or TRBV12-4 and J is TRBJ1-1; 7 positions match TRBD1. The CDR3 runs 14 residues. V lost 6 bases to trimming and J lost 0 bases; unmatched junction nucleotides: 4. The chain's CDR3 is CASRLGQLNTEAFF. For the CDR3, the DNA is TGTGCCAGCAGGCTGGGACAGCTGAACACTGAAGCTTTCTTT.

The V and J genes are TRBV29-1 and TRBJ1-1; 9 nucleotides agree with TRBD1. Germline-derived CDR1 and CDR2 are SQVTM and ANQGSEA. After removal of 6 bases from V and 0 bases from J, the junction contained 11 bases not matched to a gene. The CDR3 sequence is 16 residues long. The DNA of the CDR3 is TGCAGCGTCGTAGGGGACAGGGATAGAATGAACACTGAAGCTTTCTTT. Translating it yields CSVVGDRDRMNTEAFF.

The chain couples TRBV28 to TRBJ2-3; TRBD2 is a possible D gene (7 bases). CDR1 and CDR2 from the germline V gene are MDHEN and SYDVKM. V lost 5 bases and J lost 3, with 18 bases in between. The CDR3 length is 16 residues. The chain's CDR3 is CASSPLGGGRTDTQYF. The CDR3 nucleotides are TGTGCCAGCAGTCCCCTTGGCGGGGGCAGGACAGATACGCAGTATTTT.

This sequence joins TRBV7-9 and TRBJ2-2; D call uncertain. Germline V CDR1 and CDR2: SEHNR, FQNEAQ (reference sequence). Between the trimmed V and J ends, which lost 5 bases and 6 bases, there was a span of 22 bases. This CDR3 has 17 residues. CDR3 sequence: CASSPPNTARWAGELFF. CDR3 DNA sequence: TGTGCCAGCAGCCCGCCTAATACAGCCAGGTGGGCCGGGGAGCTGTTTTTT.

The chain joins TRBV5-6 to TRBJ2-4; D is perhaps TRBD2 (6 bases). Trimming took 1 base from V and 0 from J, leaving 11 bases between them. The CDR3 runs 16 residues. Looked up from germline, CDR1 is SGHDT and CDR2 is YYEEEE. The CDR3 loop reads CASSLLGLLAKNIQYF. CDR3 DNA sequence: TGTGCCAGCAGCTTGCTGGGACTTCTAGCCAAAAACATTCAGTACTTC.

J is TRBJ2-3 and V is TRBV7-9; D is perhaps TRBD2 (5 bases). The CDR3 runs to 16 residues. The V and J ends lost 8 bases and 0 bases respectively, with 18 bases between them. Germline lookup yields CDR1 SEHNR and CDR2 FQNEAQ (reference sequence). The CDR3 sequence is CASATRRGLSTDTQYF. CDR3 DNA sequence: TGTGCCAGCGCCACACGGCGCGGGCTCAGCACAGATACGCAGTATTTT. Drawing the rest from reference TRBV7-9 and TRBJ2-3, the complete variable domain is DTGVSQNPRHKITKRGQNVTFRCDPISEHNRLYWYRQTLGQGPEFLTYFQNEAQLEKSRLLSDRFSAERPKGSFSTLEIQRTEQGDSAMYLCASATRRGLSTDTQYFGPGTRLTVL.

The chain employs TRBV28 and TRBJ1-5, with a possible D match to TRBD1 (5 bases). Germline CDR1 MDHEN, CDR2 SYDVKM. Trimming removed 2 bases at V and 5 bases at J, with 10 bases between. This CDR3 spans 14 amino acids. CDR3 amino acids: CASSLQGGHQPQHF. In nucleotides, the CDR3 is TGTGCCAGCAGTTTACAGGGTGGGCATCAGCCCCAGCATTTT.

The chain has TRBV3-1 and TRBJ1-2; TRBD1 is a possible D gene (6 bases). Deletions cut 3 bases from V and 2 bases from J, with 13 bases between. The germline V gene encodes CDR1 LGHDT and CDR2 YNNKEL (reference sequence). The CDR3 extends over 15 amino acids. The CDR3 reads CASSHITGKNYGYTF. CDR3 in DNA: TGTGCCAGCAGCCACATTACAGGGAAGAACTATGGCTACACCTTC.

This rearrangement joins TRBV7-9 to TRBJ1-6; 7 bases match TRBD1. The CDR3 has 18 amino acids. CDR1 is SEHNR, CDR2 FQNEAQ, per germline (reference sequence). V lost 1 base and J lost 4; bases outside the gene matches: 10. The CDR3 region is CASSLGRGGGEYNSPLHF. Written as DNA, the CDR3 is TGTGCCAGCAGCTTAGGTCGTGGAGGGGGCGAGTATAATTCACCCCTCCACTTT.

This chain connects TRBV19 to TRBJ1-2; D remains unclear. The V gene lost 5 bases and the J gene lost 0 bases, with 13 bases spanning the gap. Germline V gives CDR1 LNHDA, CDR2 SQIVND (reference sequence). This CDR3 has 15 amino acids. As DNA, the CDR3 is TGTGCCAGTAGTCCACGCGTCGGAACTAACTATGGCTACACCTTC. It translates to CASSPRVGTNYGYTF. The whole variable domain, filled in from reference TRBV19 and TRBJ1-2, reads DGGITQSPKYLFRKEGQNVTLSCEQNLNHDAMYWYRQDPGQGLRLIYYSQIVNDFQKGDIAEGYSVSREKKESFPLTVTSAQKNPTAFYLCASSPRVGTNYGYTFGSGTRLTVV.

This chain uses TRBV6-5 with TRBJ1-2; D is possibly TRBD1 (6 bases). Germline lookup yields CDR1 MNHEY and CDR2 SVGAGI. CDR3 length: 12 amino acids. Trimming cost V 7 bases and J 8 bases, with 14 bases left between them. Here the CDR3 reads CASKRDMEGYTF. Here the CDR3 DNA reads TGTGCCAGCAAACGGGACATGGAGGGCTACACCTTC.

The CDR3: CASSATGGEEKLFF. The CDR3 region has the DNA TGTGCCAGCAGTGCGACAGGGGGCGAAGAAAAACTGTTTTTT. The V call is TRBV4-2, the J call TRBJ1-4; TRBD1 matches at 10 bases. V lost 6 bases to trimming and J lost 8 bases; unmatched junction nucleotides: 6. This CDR3 spans 14 amino acids. The germline V gene encodes CDR1 LGHNA and CDR2 YNFKEQ.

The chain uses TRBV19 and TRBJ2-2; possible D gene TRBD1, 6 bases. This CDR3 is 17 amino acids long. With 0 bases removed from V and 3 bases from J, the gap between germline ends came to 14 bases. Germline CDR1 LNHDA, CDR2 SQIVND (reference sequence). In DNA form, the CDR3 reads TGTGCCAGTAGTATAGAAGAGTGGGACAAGTACACCGGGGAGCTGTTTTTT. It yields the protein CASSIEEWDKYTGELFF.

The V call is TRBV3-1, the J call TRBJ2-5; D might be TRBD1 or TRBD2, each matching 5 bases. Germline lookup yields CDR1 LGHDT and CDR2 YNNKEL (reference sequence). The CDR3 is 17 residues long. V was cut by 4 bases and J by 0 bases, with 18 bases left in between. Written as DNA, the CDR3 is TGTGCCAGCAGCCCCGATCCGGGGCGGACCAACCAAGAGACCCAGTACTTC. It specifies CASSPDPGRTNQETQYF.

This chain connects TRBV28 to TRBJ2-1, with 8 nucleotides matching TRBD2. The V gene's germline CDR1 is MDHEN and CDR2 SYDVKM. This CDR3 has 15 residues. Losses at the gene ends were 6 bases for V and 9 bases for J; bases not matched to a gene: 13. The CDR3, as DNA: TGTGCCAGCAGCCCTCTTGGGACTAGTGGCAGTGAGCAGTTCTTC. Its protein is CASSPLGTSGSEQFF.

The rearrangement links TRBV27 to TRBJ2-2; D is ambiguous. Germline lookup yields CDR1 MNHEY and CDR2 SMNVEV (reference sequence). This CDR3 region has 13 residues. V dropped 5 bases and J dropped 5 bases, with 9 bases sitting between them. CDR3 sequence: CASSRDPTGELFF. CDR3 in DNA: TGTGCCAGCAGTCGCGACCCGACCGGGGAGCTGTTTTTT.

The chain uses TRBV5-1 and TRBJ2-1; TRBD1 or TRBD2 may be the D gene (5 bases each). The germline V and J ends were trimmed by 0 bases and 8 bases, with 18 bases remaining between them. Germline values: CDR1 SGHRS, CDR2 YFSETQ. This CDR3 comprises 16 residues. The CDR3 spells CASSLARGYLNHEQFF. The CDR3 bases are TGCGCCAGCAGCTTGGCCCGGGGCTACCTTAATCATGAGCAGTTCTTC.

This chain joins TRBV29-1 and TRBJ1-1; TRBD1 agrees at 8 bases. This CDR3 has 15 amino acids. V was pared by 7 bases and J by 3 bases, with 13 bases of the junction left unmatched. Germline CDR1 and CDR2: SQVTM and ANQGSEA. As DNA, the CDR3 is TGCAGCGCCCAGGGGGCGCGGGGCCGTGACACTGAAGCTTTCTTT. Residues: CSAQGARGRDTEAFF. Combining the CDR3 with reference TRBV29-1 and TRBJ1-1 gives the whole variable domain SAVISQKPSRDICQRGTSLTIQCQVDSQVTMMFWYRQQPGQSLTLIATANQGSEATYESGFVIDKFPISRPNLTFSTLTVSNMSPEDSSIYLCSAQGARGRDTEAFFGQGTRLTVV.

The V gene is TRBV27, the J gene TRBJ1-2; a possible D gene is TRBD1 (6 bases). The CDR3 is made up of 15 amino acids. The V end lost 4 bases, the J end lost 4 bases, and 16 bases lay between the germline ends. CDR1 is MNHEY, CDR2 SMNVEV, per germline (reference sequence). The CDR3 coding sequence is TGTGCCAGCAGTTCTGGTTGGGGGCCCGGCTATGGCTACACCTTC. This encodes CASSSGWGPGYGYTF.

The chain uses TRBV6-6 and TRBJ1-1; no clear D. Germline CDR1 MNHNY, CDR2 SVGAGI (reference sequence). V was clipped by 2 bases and J by 11 bases, with 15 bases between them. This CDR3 contains 13 residues. The CDR3 reads CASSYGGLRAAFF. CDR3 nucleotide sequence: TGTGCCAGCAGTTACGGTGGGCTGAGGGCTGCTTTCTTT.

The chain couples TRBV28 to TRBJ1-2, with a weak D call TRBD1 (5 bases). The V end was cut by 8 bases, the J end by 0 bases, with 16 bases between. This CDR3 is built from 15 residues. From germline, CDR1 is MDHEN and CDR2 SYDVKM. The DNA of the CDR3 is TGTGCCAGCGACAGTTTACAGGCTTCTAACTATGGCTACACCTTC. Amino acid sequence: CASDSLQASNYGYTF.

The V and J genes are TRBV6-6 and TRBJ2-5; 9 bases are a match to TRBD1. V was pared by 6 bases and J by 4 bases, with 12 bases of the junction left unmatched. In germline, CDR1 is MNHNY, CDR2 SVGAGI (reference sequence). This CDR3 comprises 16 residues. CDR3 protein: CASSRLPGQGAETQYF. CDR3 coding DNA: TGTGCCAGCAGCCGGCTTCCGGGACAGGGAGCAGAGACCCAGTACTTC.